Included here is one TCR beta chain sequence, with context. Its binding antigen is unknown. No much larger clone is present one base from it, and per-base qualities are unavailable. This sample stems from a study of vaccination and CD4 T cells after COVID-19 (dated by TCRdb to 2021 to 2024). In the study overall: Convalescent patients had a positive SARS-CoV-2 result on nasal swab PCR, and of these patients, several had mild disease and one had severe disease. Post-COVID blood samples from convalescent patients were collected a median of about 100 days after diagnosis, with a range of roughly 30 to 161 days. In control cultures, a CEFX viral epitope pool was used as positive control, an HIV-1 Nef peptide pool was used as negative control, or no peptide was added. Post-vaccine blood samples were obtained a median of about 77 days after the second vaccine dose, with a range of about 12 to 241 days. Two doses of either the Pfizer-BioNTech BNT162b2 vaccine (n=8) or the Moderna mRNA-1273 vaccine (n=2) were administered to participants. In nine to eleven COVID-19 convalescent patients and 4 infection-naive healthy vaccine recipients, researchers compared the spike-specific CD4+ TCR repertoire from before mRNA vaccination with the repertoire from after. The cultures were stimulated with overlapping spike peptide pools from SARS-CoV-2 and from the common cold coronaviruses HCoV-NL63, HCoV-OC43 and HCoV-229E. The convalescent cohort comprised six males and four females, including two Hispanic individuals, seven Caucasians, two Asians and one multiracial person. The investigation overall reported the following: In convalescent patients, a median roughly 85% of post-vaccine SARS-CoV-2-reactive clones were detected only after vaccination, suggesting vaccine-specific priming. The median count of SARS-CoV-2-reactive clonotypes went up from under 25 after infection to roughly 38 after vaccination, although the change was not significant. Nearly all vaccine-specific clones in convalescent patients (304 of 307) were mono-reactive for SARS-CoV-2 spike rather than cross-reactive with common cold coronaviruses. The number of convalescent patients in the study was relatively small, and the study did not examine early timepoints following natural infection.

Per the publication, the treatment or condition label means: roughly nine-day PBMC culture with coronavirus spike peptide pools or control peptides (ViraFEST assay). The ViraFEST assay, used in the study, expanded antigen-specific T cells with peptide pools and then identified the expanded clonotypes through TCR sequencing. The convalescent patients' positive SARS-CoV-2 PCR tests fell between March and December 2020, which was before the Alpha, Beta and Delta variants emerged in the United States. Each well held approximately 2 million PBMCs cultured in IMDM containing roughly 5.4% human AB serum and approximately 9.4 IU/ml IL-2, with roughly 9.2 ug/ml peptide pools added. On days 3 and 7, half of the culture medium was replaced with fresh IL-2-containing medium. CD4+ T cells were isolated after 10 days of culture through negative selection using the EasySep CD4+ T cell isolation kit. Ficoll-Paque Plus gradient centrifugation was used to isolate PBMCs from whole blood, and the isolated PBMCs were then either used fresh or cryopreserved at -140C. In general, triplicate wells were set up for every culture condition.

Libraries were built with PCR. TCR sequencing of DNA from cultured CD4+ T cells used the Oncomine TCR Beta short-read assay at the Johns Hopkins FTIC core. The QIAamp micro DNA kit was used to extract genomic DNA from the cultured CD4+ T cells. Oncomine TCR Beta libraries from cultured CD4+ T cells were pooled with unique dual indexes and sequenced on an Illumina iSeq 100. The source study handled its data this way. Non-productive sequences were removed, and CDR3s not starting with C, not ending with F or W, or shorter than 7 amino acids were discarded. Antigen-specific clonotypes were identified using the MANAFEST web application through comparison of peptide-stimulated wells with reference and other culture wells. To be called positive, a clone needed an FDR below 0.05, an odds ratio above 5, and a productive frequency above 0.1% in at least two of three replicate wells. Clonotypes that were significantly expanded in both SARS-CoV-2 spike wells and at least one common cold coronavirus spike condition were defined as cross-reactive. Similarity between CDR3 sequences was evaluated in R version 3.6.1 using Levenshtein distances (stringdist) and unrooted phylogenetic trees (ape). TCRdb reprocessing: public reads trimmed at Q25 with fastp, clones called with MiXCR, in-frame beta chains kept. Duplicate CDR3 protein sequences are folded into a single record with the most common DNA and genes. The V and J calls and clone size are TCRdb's, not the authors'. Here the sample has about 15,000 distinct CDR3 sequences; about 59% occur a single time. About 20% of the sample is in the top ten clones.

The sequencing used CD4+ T cells from blood, cultured in vitro, collected before SARS-CoV-2 vaccination. The receptor was derived from a human donor who had recovered from COVID-19.

The bases are TGTGCCAGCAGCTACACTAGCGGGAGAATTGTCAACGAGCAGTACTTC. This yields the protein CASSYTSGRIVNEQYF. This chain joins TRBV7-2 to TRBJ2-7, with 11 central nucleotides matching TRBD2. The CDR3 runs 16 residues from the cysteine to the phenylalanine. The retained sequence is limited to the CDR3, 48 bases, with the frame set at the first base. CDR1 and CDR2, per the germline V gene, are SGHTA and FQGNSA. Here V drops 4 bases and J drops 5 bases, and the junction holds 10 bases not matched to any gene.